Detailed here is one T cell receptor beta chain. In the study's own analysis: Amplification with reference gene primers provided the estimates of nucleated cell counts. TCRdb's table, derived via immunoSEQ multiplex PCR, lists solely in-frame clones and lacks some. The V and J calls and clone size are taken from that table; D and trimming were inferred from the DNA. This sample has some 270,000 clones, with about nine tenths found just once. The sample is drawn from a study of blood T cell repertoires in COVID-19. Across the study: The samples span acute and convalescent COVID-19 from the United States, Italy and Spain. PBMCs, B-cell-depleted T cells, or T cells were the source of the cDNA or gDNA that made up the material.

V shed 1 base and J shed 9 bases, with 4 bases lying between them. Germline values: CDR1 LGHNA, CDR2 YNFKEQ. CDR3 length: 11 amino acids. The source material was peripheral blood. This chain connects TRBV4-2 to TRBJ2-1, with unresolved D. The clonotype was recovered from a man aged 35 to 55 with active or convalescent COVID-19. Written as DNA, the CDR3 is TGTGCCAGCAGCCAAGGTCTTGAGCAGTTCTTC. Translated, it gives CASSQGLEQFF.